These T cell receptor beta chains were read from a single sample in a study of T cell responses to AZD1222 COVID-19 vaccine. The repertoire was sequenced with immunoSEQ multiplex PCR; TCRdb's copy has only in-frame clones and lacks some. Counted here are 90,000 to 150,000 clones, roughly 92% occurring once; the ten biggest clones make up 4.5%. Sequences were derived from peripheral blood, sampled on day 0 of AZD1222 vaccination. The receptors originated from an adult in good health. Both conserved end residues are part of each CDR3. A D gene is named only where the DNA matches it firmly. Size is stated for part of the rows, as once, few or many counts, or as a class when the clone is expanded.

CDR3 DNA,CDR3 protein,J gene,V gene,clone size,D gene
TGTGCCAGCAGGGGAGACCCCTATAATTCACCCCTCCACTTT,CASRGDPYNSPLHF,TRBJ1-6,TRBV6-5,.,.
TGTGCCACCGGAAAGGGACAGCCCTACGAGCAGTACTTC,CATGKGQPYEQYF,TRBJ2-7,TRBV28,.,TRBD1
TGTGCCAGCAGATATATTAATGGGGATTCACCCCTCCACTTT,CASRYINGDSPLHF,TRBJ1-6,TRBV6-5,.,.
TGTGCCAGCAGCGTAGAGAGGGTAGCACCCCTCCACTTT,CASSVERVAPLHF,TRBJ1-6,TRBV9,once,.
TGTGCCAGTAGTATAGATCACAGGGGGACCGGGGAGCTGTTTTTT,CASSIDHRGTGELFF,TRBJ2-2,TRBV19,.,TRBD1
TGTGCCAGCAGCTTGGGGCAGGGGATTGAAAAACTGTTTTTT,CASSLGQGIEKLFF,TRBJ1-4,TRBV5-4,.,.
TGTGCCAGCGGCATAGAGGAGGGGGCAAACACTGAAGCTTTCTTT,CASGIEEGANTEAFF,TRBJ1-1,TRBV5-4,.,TRBD1
TGCAGCGGGGTACGTGGGGGGGCTCAAGCTTTCTTT,CSGVRGGAQAFF,TRBJ1-1,TRBV29-1,.,.
TGTGCCAGCAGTTACTGGGTGAACACTGAAGCTTTCTTT,CASSYWVNTEAFF,TRBJ1-1,TRBV6-2/TRBV6-3,few,.
TGTGCCAGCAGCTTGTACAGGGTTAGCAATCAGCCCCAGCATTTT,CASSLYRVSNQPQHF,TRBJ1-5,TRBV5-6,medium-sized,.
TGTGCCAGCAGATTTAGAGGGATCCACGAGCAGTACTTC,CASRFRGIHEQYF,TRBJ2-7,TRBV6-4,.,.
TGCGCCAGCAATCCGGGCTCCGGGGCCGGGGAGCTGTTTTTT,CASNPGSGAGELFF,TRBJ2-2,TRBV5-1,.,.
TGTGCCAGCAGTTACTCAGGGGGCGGTTCACCCCTCCACTTT,CASSYSGGGSPLHF,TRBJ1-6,TRBV6-5,.,TRBD1
TGTGCCAGCAGTGACGTTTACCCCGGACTAGCCCTAGGCACAGATACGCAGTATTTT,CASSDVYPGLALGTDTQYF,TRBJ2-3,TRBV2,once,TRBD2
TGTGCCAGTACAATCGACAGGGATGGAAACACCATATATTTT,CASTIDRDGNTIYF,TRBJ1-3,TRBV6-5,.,TRBD1
TGTGCCAGCAGCCCTTCCGGGGGGCGAGAGACCCAGTACTTC,CASSPSGGRETQYF,TRBJ2-5,TRBV7-2,.,.
TGCGCCAGCAGCTTGGTCCCCCGGGACTCCTACGAGCAGTACTTC,CASSLVPRDSYEQYF,TRBJ2-7,TRBV5-1,.,.
TGTGCCAGCAGCCAACTACAGGGGGCGAACAATCAGCCCCAGCATTTT,CASSQLQGANNQPQHF,TRBJ1-5,TRBV28,.,TRBD1
TGTGCCAGCAGCAGACAGGGGGCTAATGAAAAACTGTTTTTT,CASSRQGANEKLFF,TRBJ1-4,TRBV9,.,TRBD1
TGTGCCAGCAGCTTAGTTCGGGGACGCACAGATACGCAGTATTTT,CASSLVRGRTDTQYF,TRBJ2-3,TRBV7-2,.,.
TGTGCCAGCAGTTTCCTAGGCTCTGGGGCCAACGTCCTGACTTTC,CASSFLGSGANVLTF,TRBJ2-6,TRBV27,.,.
TGTGCTAGTGGTTTTAGCCCGGAAATGAACACTGAAGCTTTCTTT,CASGFSPEMNTEAFF,TRBJ1-1,TRBV12-5,.,.
TGTGCCATCAGTGATGGACAGGGGGCTGACGGGGAGCTGTTTTTT,CAISDGQGADGELFF,TRBJ2-2,TRBV10-3,.,TRBD1
TGTGCCAGCAGCTTAAGTCCTAGCGGGGTAATAGATACGCAGTATTTT,CASSLSPSGVIDTQYF,TRBJ2-3,TRBV7-2,.,TRBD2
TGCGCCAGCAGCCAAGAATCGTCAACGAACACTGAAGCTTTCTTT,CASSQESSTNTEAFF,TRBJ1-1,TRBV4-3,.,.
TGTGCCAGCAGTTACGCGCCCCTCACAGGGGACATCTCCTACGAGCAGTACTTC,CASSYAPLTGDISYEQYF,TRBJ2-7,TRBV6-2/TRBV6-3,.,TRBD1
TGCGCCAGCAGTGAGTCTAGAAGCGGGGGTACGGGAGAGCAGTACTTC,CASSESRSGGTGEQYF,TRBJ2-7,TRBV10-2,.,TRBD2
TGTGCCAGCAGTTTATCTTTCGGGGGAAACACCATATATTTT,CASSLSFGGNTIYF,TRBJ1-3,TRBV27,.,.
TGTGCCAGCAGCTTTCCGGGACAGAGGGCATTTGCAACTAATGAAAAACTGTTTTTT,CASSFPGQRAFATNEKLFF,TRBJ1-4,TRBV5-5,.,TRBD1
TGTGCCTGGAGGGCCTGGACAGCTTCACCCCTCCACTTT,CAWRAWTASPLHF,TRBJ1-6,TRBV30,few,.
TGTGCCAGCAGCTTAACTATTTCGGACAGTGGCCTTTATGGCTACACCTTC,CASSLTISDSGLYGYTF,TRBJ1-2,TRBV7-2,.,.
TGTGCCAGCTCGCTATCAGGGGGCGCGGGTCAGCCCCAGCATTTT,CASSLSGGAGQPQHF,TRBJ1-5,TRBV18,once,TRBD1
TGTGCCATCAGTCAGACAGGGTTTAATGGCTACACCTTC,CAISQTGFNGYTF,TRBJ1-2,TRBV10-3,.,TRBD1
TGTGCCAGCAGCGCCTACGGGACTAGCGAGTACGAGCAGTACTTC,CASSAYGTSEYEQYF,TRBJ2-7,TRBV9,.,TRBD2
TGTGCCAGCAGTTACTCGATAAACAGGGGAGTGGATGAGCAGTTCTTC,CASSYSINRGVDEQFF,TRBJ2-1,TRBV6-5,.,TRBD1
TGTGCCACCAGTGACGACAGGGGGCATCAGCCCCAGCATTTT,CATSDDRGHQPQHF,TRBJ1-5,TRBV24-1,.,TRBD1
TGCGCCAGCAGCCAAGATCGCTCCAGGGAGCTGTTTTTT,CASSQDRSRELFF,TRBJ2-2,TRBV4-3,.,.
TGTGCCAGCAGCTTAGCGACAGGGCAACGGAATGAGCAGTTCTTC,CASSLATGQRNEQFF,TRBJ2-1,TRBV7-9,.,TRBD1
TGTGCCAGCAGCGTCTTGGCCAGGGGAGCGGGCAATCAGCCCCAGCATTTT,CASSVLARGAGNQPQHF,TRBJ1-5,TRBV9,.,.
TGTGCCAGCAGTCCGGAGGACGCGCAAGAGACCCAGTACTTC,CASSPEDAQETQYF,TRBJ2-5,TRBV2,.,.
TGTGCCAGCAGTGAAATGGTTGGGGACAGTGAGCAGTTCTTC,CASSEMVGDSEQFF,TRBJ2-1,TRBV2,few,TRBD1
TGTGCCAGTAGTAAAGTCCTCGATAGTAGAAACTACGAGCAGTACTTC,CASSKVLDSRNYEQYF,TRBJ2-7,TRBV19,.,.
TGTGCCAGCAGCGTCACAGGGAACACTGAAGCTTTCTTT,CASSVTGNTEAFF,TRBJ1-1,TRBV9,.,.